This entry concerns a single TCR beta chain. Its antigen is undetermined. This entry is derived from a study of cytomegalovirus exposure and HLA in healthy donors. Regarding the study as a whole: It is likely that the observed cluster of highly shared sequence variants was a sequencing artifact. Information on immune exposure was restricted to one variable (CMV serostatus).

The CDR3 runs 16 residues. Germline V CDR1 and CDR2: SGHRS, YFSETQ. V lost 4 bases, J lost 3 bases, and 8 bases stayed unmatched. Amplification used 60 Vbeta primers and 13 Jbeta primers. Sequencing used immunoSEQ multiplex PCR; TCRdb keeps in-frame clones, though not all of them. The profile shows under 150,000 clones, 67% of them singletons. The V call is TRBV5-1, the J call TRBJ1-4, with 8 bases that match TRBD1. The material sequenced was PBMCs. The TCR sequence derives from a man aged 18 to 30 in good health and CMV-seropositive. The CDR3 DNA follows: TGCGCCAGCAGCCTCACAGGGGGAGAGGCTAATGAAAAACTGTTTTTT. As protein: CASSLTGGEANEKLFF. Full variable domain (rest looked up from reference TRBV5-1 and TRBJ1-4): KAGVTQTPRYLIKTRGQQVTLSCSPISGHRSVSWYQQTPGQGLQFLFEYFSETQRNKGNFPGRFSGRQFSNSRSEMNVSTLELGDSALYLCASSLTGGEANEKLFFGSGTQLSVL.